This TCR beta chain was obtained from a study of PD-1 blockade in classical Hodgkin lymphoma. Findings and limits, study-wide: Excluded were patients who started nivolumab under 1 year after ASCT, a group that had lower diversity.

The CDR3 is 16 residues long. Germline loops: CDR1 SGHTA, CDR2 FQGNSA. After removal of 5 bases from V and 5 bases from J, the junction contained 11 bases not matched to a gene. Concerning this clone itself: Antigen: not known.

The assay was immunoSEQ multiplex PCR, and TCRdb's table has in-frame clones only and misses some. The repertoire holds around 25,000 clones, with around 70% as singletons. Autologous stem cell transplantation was followed by relapse in every patient, and brentuximab vedotin exposure varied. This sequence was found in a human donor with classical Hodgkin lymphoma. The chain joins TRBV7-2 to TRBJ2-2, with 7 bases lining up with TRBD1. The source material was peripheral blood mononuclear cells (PBMCs), sampled before the second cycle of nivolumab. The CDR3 DNA reads as TGTGCCAGCAGCCCCCGGGACAGTCTACGAACCGGGGAGCTGTTTTTT. It specifies CASSPRDSLRTGELFF.